This record concerns one T cell receptor (beta chain) sequence. The clone's antigen remains unknown. No per-base quality is available; no much larger clone lies one base away. Additional DNA sequences in this sample encode the identical CDR3. In the prospective study, participants were about 18 to 90 years old, resided in 25 or so geographic areas of the United States, and were enrolled through a virtual design. To assign participants to cohorts, the prospective study relied on clinical history that participants themselves reported in a screening survey and a study questionnaire. ImmuneRACE Cohort 3 recovered participants were defined by two consecutive negative NP/OP PCR tests, healthcare professional clearance, or symptom resolution. In the prospective study, whole blood, serum and a nasopharyngeal or oropharyngeal swab were collected from each participant by mobile phlebotomists. Over a 2-month period, participants in the prospective study had the option of providing additional blood draws and questionnaires. Blood samples from the prospective study were shipped frozen or at room temperature prior to DNA extraction.

Per the germline V gene, MRHNA is the CDR1 and SNTAGT is the CDR2. The CDR3 starts with the cysteine, ends with the phenylalanine, and has 14 residues. This entry keeps only the CDR3 DNA: 42 bases, framed from base 1. V is reduced by 4 bases and J by 0 bases, leaving a spacing of 8 bases between them. The entry originates in a study of blood T cell repertoires in COVID-19 (dated by TCRdb to about 2020). General notes on the study: The collaborator samples originated in the United States, Italy and Spain and spanned the acute and convalescent phases of COVID-19. The material from the prospective study consisted of cDNA or gDNA derived from T cells, B-cell-depleted T cells, or PBMCs. Subjects who had been exposed to COVID-19, were actively infected with it, or had recovered from it provided the deeply sampled blood TCRbeta repertoires that made up the dataset. The repertoires were released in a freely available public database meant as a resource for research on the immune response to SARS-CoV-2. Samples came from the ongoing ImmuneRACE study (first 160 participants) plus 1,254 subjects from 6 global collaborators. Nearly every sample came with metadata listing a de-identified subject ID, COVID-19 status, age in years and sex. Where HLA class I and class II types were available, the types were taken from metadata supplied by the sample provider, not from assay-based typing. The investigation overall reported the following: The quantity of clinical and demographic metadata differed by source and by participant and was supplied without curation.

TCRbeta CDR3 regions were amplified from genomic DNA by means of the immunoSEQ Assay, a bias-controlled multiplex PCR. On the authors' methods: Within the assay, amplification of reference gene primers was used to estimate how many nucleated cells each sample contained. To quantify the absolute abundance of each unique TCRbeta CDR3 rearrangement, sequence reads were collapsed and filtered. For each sample, productive Simpson clonality was calculated by taking the square root of Simpson's diversity index across productive rearrangements. In its TCRdb copy, this immuneACCESS table keeps in-frame sequences only and misses some clones. Where compared with another copy, unresolved V genes explain less than half of these, and the others have no known cause. D and trimming were read from the DNA, whereas the V and J calls and clone size are those reported in that table. This sample gives approximately 300,000 clones in total; about 89% of them show up just once. The ten biggest clones cover about 5% of the sample.

Sequencing was performed on PBMCs or T cells enriched from blood (not recorded which). This sequence was found in a man aged 60 to 75 who had recovered from COVID-19. The chain is made from TRBV6-4 and TRBJ2-3; too little of a D gene remains to name it. The sequence in DNA is TGTGCCAGCAGTGCCAGAGGTAGCACAGATACGCAGTATTTT. Its translation reads: CASSARGSTDTQYF.